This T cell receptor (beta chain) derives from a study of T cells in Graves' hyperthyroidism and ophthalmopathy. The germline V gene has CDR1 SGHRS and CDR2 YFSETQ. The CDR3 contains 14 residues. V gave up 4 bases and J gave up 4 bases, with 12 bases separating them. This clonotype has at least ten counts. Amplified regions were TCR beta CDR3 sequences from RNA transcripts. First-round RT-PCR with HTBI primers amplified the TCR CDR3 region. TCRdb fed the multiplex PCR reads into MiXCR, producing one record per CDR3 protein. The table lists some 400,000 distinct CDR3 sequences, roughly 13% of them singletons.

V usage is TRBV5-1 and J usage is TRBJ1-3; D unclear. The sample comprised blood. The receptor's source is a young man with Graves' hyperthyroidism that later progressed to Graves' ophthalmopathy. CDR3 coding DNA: TGCGCCAGCAGCGAAGGAACAAGGGGAAACACCATATATTTT. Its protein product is CASSEGTRGNTIYF.